Detailed here is one T cell receptor beta chain. This clone's antigen is unknown. The sample holds no much larger clone one base away, and base qualities are not on file. This sample stems from a study of T cell changes during pregnancy in multiple sclerosis (dated by TCRdb to about 2019). Concerning the study at large: Changes in the T cell repertoire over the course of pregnancy were examined in this study in women with multiple sclerosis.

The library relied on the immunoSEQ multiplex PCR assay. In its TCRdb copy, this immuneACCESS table keeps in-frame sequences only and misses some clones. Where compared with another copy, unresolved V genes explain less than half of these, and the others have no known cause. This sample is represented by around 70,000 clones; about 90% of them were singletons. The ten largest account for about 0.92% of the sample. Reading from cysteine to phenylalanine, the CDR3 counts 14 amino acids. Only the CDR3 DNA is retained, 42 bases long and in frame from the first base. Looking up the germline V gene (reference sequence) yields CDR1 GTSNPN and CDR2 SVGIG. At the junction V is shortened by 2 bases and J by 7 bases; bases outside the gene matches: 9.

The receptor chain draws on TRBV30 and TRBJ1-2; the junction holds 8 bases that match TRBD1. The sequence derives from a female donor with multiple sclerosis, enrolled in a pregnancy study. The sample was peripheral blood, taken in the second trimester of pregnancy. CDR3 protein: CAWSLTGVGGGYTF. The sequenced DNA: TGTGCCTGGAGTCTGACAGGGGTCGGGGGTGGCTACACCTTC.